What follows describes a single TCR beta chain. Its specificity is not known. The data were taken from a study of vaccination and CD4 T cells after COVID-19. This CDR3 is built from 22 residues. Germline V gene lookup returns CDR1 SGHAT and CDR2 FQDESV (reference sequence). Trimming at V came to 1 base and at J to 1 base, leaving 16 bases not matched to a gene. The study, taken as a whole, reports: Relatively few convalescent patients and no early post-infection timepoints were analyzed.

Treatment denoted: roughly ten-day PBMC culture with coronavirus spike peptide pools or control peptides (ViraFEST assay). Unexposed donor CD4+ T cells predated the COVID-19 pandemic, collected 2011-2018. Peptide pool stimulation in ViraFEST expanded antigen-specific T cells, whose TCRs were then sequenced. Each well held around 2 million PBMCs in IL-2 (roughly 10 IU/ml) medium with approximately 9.1 ug/ml peptide pools. Unexposed-donor CD4+ T cells were probed with SARS-CoV-2 S/N and four cold-coronavirus spikes, cells permitting. Scientists ran DNA taken from cultured CD4+ T cells through the Oncomine TCR Beta short-read assay for sequencing. Genomic DNA was extracted from cultured CD4+ T cells. TCRdb re-called the PCR reads through MiXCR, storing one row per CDR3 protein. The sample contains 7,600 or so distinct CDR3 sequences, roughly two fifths of which appear only once.

Sequencing used CD4+ T cells from blood, cultured in vitro. The sequence derives from a human donor in good health. The chain is built from TRBV11-1 and TRBJ2-3; 14 nucleotides match TRBD2. This CDR3 is CASSLGALGLAGDSLGTDTQYF. CDR3 nucleotides: TGTGCCAGCAGCTTAGGAGCTCTGGGACTAGCGGGAGATTCCCTCGGCACAGATACGCAGTATTTT.